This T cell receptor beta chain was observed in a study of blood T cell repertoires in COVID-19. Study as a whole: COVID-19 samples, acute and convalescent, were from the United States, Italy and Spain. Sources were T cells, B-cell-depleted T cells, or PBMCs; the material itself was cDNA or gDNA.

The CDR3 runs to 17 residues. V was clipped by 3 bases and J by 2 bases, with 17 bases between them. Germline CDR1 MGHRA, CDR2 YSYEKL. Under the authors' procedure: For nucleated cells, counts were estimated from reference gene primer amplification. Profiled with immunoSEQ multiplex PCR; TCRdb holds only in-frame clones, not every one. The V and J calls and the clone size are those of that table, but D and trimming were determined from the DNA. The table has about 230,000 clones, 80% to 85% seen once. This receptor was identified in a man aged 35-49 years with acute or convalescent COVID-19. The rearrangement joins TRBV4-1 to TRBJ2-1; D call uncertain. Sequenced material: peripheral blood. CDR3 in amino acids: CASSQWLVALTYNEQFF. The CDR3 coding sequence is TGCGCCAGCAGCCAGTGGCTCGTAGCCTTAACCTACAATGAGCAGTTCTTC.